The 32 T cell receptor beta chains listed next were all sequenced from one sample in a study of early T cells in non-severe SARS-CoV-2 infection. Via MiXCR, TCRdb re-called the 5' RACE reads, giving one row per CDR3 protein. The data show about 36,000 distinct CDR3 sequences, approximately 8.9% seen once. The sequenced sample was whole blood. Receptors were obtained from an adult who was a healthcare worker with PCR-confirmed SARS-CoV-2 infection or an uninfected control (not recorded which).

Comments on this clonotype: Since a much larger clone is just one base distant, this may be a read error. This chain uses TRBV7-2 with TRBJ1-2; D is unclear. Germline lookup yields CDR1 SGHTA and CDR2 FQGNSA. This CDR3 spans 14 amino acids. Here the CDR3 DNA reads TGTGTCAGCGGCAAGGATAGGGCCGGCTATGGCTACACCTTC. The encoded protein is CVSGKDRAGYGYTF.

The rearrangement joins TRBV7-2 to TRBJ1-2; no clear D. The germline gives CDR1 SGHTA, CDR2 FQGNSA. V lost 5 bases and J 8 bases, leaving 21 bases between the germline ends. The CDR3 consists of 15 residues. The CDR3 bases are TGTGCCAGCAGCCAACTAAATGCCCCAACCGGGGGCTACACCTTC. This gives the protein CASSQLNAPTGGYTF.

This clonotype was seen repeatedly, ten times or more. The J gene is TRBJ1-1, the V gene TRBV7-9; D is unresolved. The CDR3 has 12 amino acids. The germline V gene encodes CDR1 SEHNR and CDR2 FQNEAQ (reference sequence). V lost 4 bases to trimming and J lost 3 bases, with 6 bases between them. CDR3 coding DNA: TGTGCCAGCAGCTCCTTAGACACTGAAGCTTTCTTT. It specifies CASSSLDTEAFF.

On this clonotype: A much more abundant neighbour one base away suggests this may be a read error. The gene calls are TRBV12-3 or TRBV12-4 and TRBJ1-2, with D tentatively TRBD1 (6 bases). This CDR3 contains 15 residues. V lost 2 bases to trimming and J lost 8 bases, with 18 bases between them. DNA for the CDR3: TGTGCCAGCAGTTTAATGGCAGGGGCTGATGAGGGCTACACCTTC. Translation gives CASSLMAGADEGYTF.

The chain is built from TRBV6-6 and TRBJ2-3, with 15 bases lining up with TRBD2. V was pared by 7 bases and J by 4 bases, with 6 bases of the junction left unmatched. The CDR3 length is 16 residues. Germline V CDR1 and CDR2: MNHNY, SVGAGI (reference sequence). CDR3 nucleotide sequence: TGTGCCAGCACCGCCGGACTAGCGGGGGGGCCAGATACGCAGTATTTT. Its protein product is CASTAGLAGGPDTQYF.

This chain joins TRBV2 and TRBJ2-3; 11 bases are a match to TRBD1. Germline CDR1 and CDR2: SNHLY and FYNNEI. CDR3 length: 15 amino acids. The J segment lost 4 bases and the V segment lost 10 bases, leaving 10 bases of the junction unmatched. CDR3 loop: CAIAPGQGVSDTQYF. CDR3 in DNA: TGTGCCATCGCCCCGGGACAGGGGGTTTCAGATACGCAGTATTTT.

The rearrangement links TRBV12-3 or TRBV12-4 to TRBJ1-1; 7 nucleotides match TRBD1. The CDR3 covers 14 residues. Unmatched junction bases numbered 4, after V lost 5 bases and J lost 1 base. CDR3 sequence (DNA): TGTGCCAGCAGTCCGGGGACAGCGAACACTGAAGCTTTCTTT. It is translated as CASSPGTANTEAFF.

This clonotype was counted ten times or more. The V and J genes are TRBV20-1 and TRBJ1-2; D is ambiguous. The germline V gene has CDR1 DFQATT and CDR2 SNEGSKA (reference sequence). V was trimmed by 6 bases and J by 6 bases, leaving 11 bases between them. The CDR3 sequence is 11 residues long. The CDR3 region has the DNA TGCAGTGCCCTAGGGCCGAATGGCTACACCTTC. Its translation: CSALGPNGYTF.

This clonotype was counted ten times or more. This sequence joins TRBV19 and TRBJ2-5, with 7 nucleotides matching TRBD2. After removal of 6 bases from V and 5 bases from J, the junction contained 9 bases not matched to a gene. The CDR3 contains 14 residues. The V gene's germline CDR1 is LNHDA and CDR2 SQIVND (reference sequence). The DNA for the CDR3 is TGTGCCAGTAGCCTGACTAGCCGCCAGGAGACCCAGTACTTC. As protein: CASSLTSRQETQYF.

A few counts support this clonotype. The chain recombines TRBV28 with TRBJ2-6, with D uncertain. Germline loops: CDR1 MDHEN, CDR2 SYDVKM. This CDR3 is built from 14 residues. Trimming shortened V by 8 bases and J by 1 base, and 9 bases separated the two germline ends. The CDR3 coding sequence is TGTGCCAGCCGACTCTCATCTGGGGCCAACGTCCTGACTTTC. Residues: CASRLSSGANVLTF.

This clonotype showed up many times. The chain employs TRBV9 and TRBJ2-2; D gene unclear. The V end was cut by 4 bases, the J end by 2 bases, with 15 bases between. This CDR3 is 16 amino acids long. The germline CDR1 and CDR2 sequences are SGDLS and YYNGEE. The CDR3: CASSFRRQINTGELFF. Here the CDR3 DNA reads TGTGCCAGCAGCTTCAGACGTCAGATTAACACCGGGGAGCTGTTTTTT.

This clonotype came up many times. CDR3 sequence reads: CASSLPGQYNEQFF. The CDR3 region has the DNA TGCGCCAGCAGCTTGCCGGGACAATACAATGAGCAGTTCTTC. The chain combines TRBV5-1 with TRBJ2-1, with D possibly TRBD1 on 6 matching bases. Trimming took 1 base from V and 4 from J, leaving 9 bases between them. The germline CDR1 and CDR2 sequences are SGHRS and YFSETQ. The CDR3 consists of 14 residues.

The sample holds many counts of this clonotype. V usage is TRBV28 and J usage is TRBJ1-2; D not certain. The CDR3 spans 14 residues. Germline V lookup: CDR1 MDHEN, CDR2 SYDVKM. Between the trimmed V and J ends, which lost 10 bases and 2 bases, there was a span of 17 bases. For the CDR3, the DNA is TGTGCCACCTTAGGGTATAATCAAAACTATGGCTACACCTTC. It yields the protein CATLGYNQNYGYTF.

At least ten counts were recorded for this clonotype. The chain combines TRBV6-2 or TRBV6-3 with TRBJ2-5; 7 nucleotides align to TRBD1. The CDR3 loop spans 17 amino acids. Germline trimming cut 6 bases from V and 5 bases from J; bases unmatched to any gene: 18. Germline V gene sequence: CDR1 MNHEY, CDR2 SVGEGT. The CDR3 loop reads CASSSVGLDRLDETQYF. CDR3 sequence (DNA): TGTGCCAGCAGCTCGGTCGGCCTGGACAGGTTGGATGAGACCCAGTACTTC.

This clonotype was counted between two and nine times. The gene calls are TRBV18 and TRBJ1-1, with a tentative D call TRBD1 (5 bases). The germline V gene encodes CDR1 KGHSH and CDR2 LQKENI. This CDR3 spans 15 amino acids. V was trimmed by 5 bases and J by 0 bases, leaving 13 bases between them. CDR3 in amino acids: CASSAIQVLNTEAFF. The CDR3 DNA reads TGTGCCAGCTCAGCAATACAGGTCCTGAACACTGAAGCTTTCTTT.

Many counts were recorded for this clonotype. J is TRBJ2-3 and V is TRBV28; TRBD1 might be the D (5 bases). The CDR3 contains 13 residues. Germline lookup yields CDR1 MDHEN and CDR2 SYDVKM. Trimming removed 3 bases from V and 5 bases from J, with 9 bases in between. This CDR3 reads CASSFLDRDTQYF. For the CDR3, the DNA is TGTGCCAGCAGTTTCCTAGACAGAGATACGCAGTATTTT.

This clonotype was seen repeatedly, ten times or more. V and J are TRBV12-3 or TRBV12-4 and TRBJ1-6, with D perhaps matching TRBD1 (5 bases). CDR3 size: 13 residues. The germline V and J ends were trimmed by 3 bases and 6 bases, with 6 bases remaining between them. CDR3 region: CASSFQGNSPLHF. The CDR3 DNA reads as TGTGCCAGCAGTTTTCAGGGTAATTCACCCCTCCACTTT.

In its sample, this clonotype was seen many times. J is TRBJ2-7 and V is TRBV10-3; 8 nucleotides align to TRBD2. The CDR3 covers 14 residues. V trimming: 2 bases; J trimming: 3 bases; junction bases outside the gene matches: 3. Germline V gives CDR1 ENHRY, CDR2 SYGVKD. This CDR3 is CAISESTSGYEQYF. CDR3 in DNA: TGTGCCATCAGTGAGAGTACTAGCGGCTACGAGCAGTACTTC.

This clonotype was counted ten times or more. V gene TRBV6-2 or TRBV6-3 combines with J gene TRBJ2-1, with 7 positions matching TRBD2. The CDR3 runs 14 residues. Per germline, CDR1 MNHEY and CDR2 SVGEGT. V shed 8 bases, J shed 2 bases, and the junction held 6 bases outside the gene matches. In DNA, the CDR3 is TGTGCCAGCCGGGAGGCGGGTACCTACAATGAGCAGTTCTTC. It encodes CASREAGTYNEQFF.

Many counts were recorded for this clonotype. The J gene is TRBJ1-3, the V gene TRBV9; no clear D gene. The CDR3 has 13 amino acids. Looked up from germline, CDR1 is SGDLS and CDR2 is YYNGEE. Trimming removed 0 bases at V and 4 bases at J, with 5 bases between. Here the CDR3 reads CASSVDSGNTIYF. The CDR3 coding sequence is TGTGCCAGCAGCGTAGATAGCGGAAACACCATATATTTT.

This clonotype was picked up a small number of times. The CDR3 loop reads CASSPRGAGNEQFF. The CDR3 nucleotides are TGTGCCAGCAGCCCTAGGGGGGCCGGAAATGAGCAGTTCTTC. This sequence joins TRBV7-9 and TRBJ2-1; D could derive from TRBD1 or TRBD2 (6 bases each). The CDR3 has 14 residues. V was pared by 5 bases and J by 7 bases, with 15 bases between. Germline CDR1 reads SEHNR; CDR2 reads FQNEAQ (reference sequence). The variable domain in full, completed from reference TRBV7-9 and TRBJ2-1, reads DTGVSQNPRHKITKRGQNVTFRCDPISEHNRLYWYRQTLGQGPEFLTYFQNEAQLEKSRLLSDRFSAERPKGSFSTLEIQRTEQGDSAMYLCASSPRGAGNEQFFGPGTRLTVL.

This clonotype has more than one count but fewer than ten. This chain links TRBV9 with TRBJ1-2, with a possible D match to TRBD1 (6 bases). The germline V gene encodes CDR1 SGDLS and CDR2 YYNGEE. V was pared by 3 bases and J by 4 bases, with 22 bases between. This CDR3 is built from 17 residues. CDR3 DNA sequence: TGTGCCAGCAGCGCCCGGGACACCACCGTGAGCGGCTATGGCTACACCTTC. Protein product: CASSARDTTVSGYGYTF.

This clonotype was recorded many times. This chain connects TRBV12-3 or TRBV12-4 to TRBJ1-2; TRBD1 agrees at 7 bases. V gave up 5 bases and J gave up 7 bases; unmatched junction bases: 13. CDR3 length equals 15 residues. The CDR3 sequence: CASSPDPDRVFGYTF. CDR3 bases: TGTGCCAGCAGTCCCGACCCTGACAGGGTCTTTGGCTACACCTTC.

By share, this clonotype ranks as large. The chain recombines TRBV28 with TRBJ1-1; D remains ambiguous. The CDR3 is 13 amino acids. Trimming pared 2 bases from V and 4 bases from J, leaving 8 bases between. Germline V gene sequence: CDR1 MDHEN, CDR2 SYDVKM. CDR3 in amino acids: CASSLSSITEAFF. DNA for the CDR3: TGTGCCAGCAGTTTAAGTAGTATCACTGAAGCTTTCTTT.

This clonotype was seen only a few times. The rearrangement uses TRBV11-2 and TRBJ1-3, with a tentative D call TRBD1 (5 bases). From germline, CDR1 is SGHAT and CDR2 FQNNGV. This CDR3 spans 16 amino acids. V was trimmed by 1 base and J by 4 bases, leaving 14 bases between them. In nucleotides, the CDR3 is TGTGCCAGCAGCTTAGGCCAATCACAGGCCGGAAACACCATATATTTT. As protein: CASSLGQSQAGNTIYF. The entire variable domain, with the rest obtained from reference TRBV11-2 and TRBJ1-3, is as follows: EAGVAQSPRYKIIEKRQSVAFWCNPISGHATLYWYQQILGQGPKLLIQFQNNGVVDDSQLPKDRFSAERLKGVDSTLKIQPAKLEDSAVYLCASSLGQSQAGNTIYFGEGSWLTVV.

This clonotype was seen more than once but under ten times. This rearrangement joins TRBV27 to TRBJ2-3; no clear D. Germline V gene lookup returns CDR1 MNHEY and CDR2 SMNVEV (reference sequence). The CDR3 totals 13 residues. V lost 4 bases to trimming and J lost 4 bases, with 9 bases between them. CDR3 sequence: CASSWGGPDTQYF. The CDR3 DNA sequence: TGTGCCAGCAGTTGGGGTGGACCAGATACGCAGTATTTT.

The chain uses TRBV9 and TRBJ2-1; the D gene is possibly TRBD2 (6 bases). The CDR3 loop spans 17 amino acids. Germline-derived CDR1 and CDR2 are SGDLS and YYNGEE. Trimming took off 0 bases at V and 12 bases at J, with 25 bases between the two ends. CDR3 amino acids: CASSVDPPAGISVSQFF. The CDR3 DNA follows: TGTGCCAGCAGCGTAGACCCCCCGGCGGGGATCTCTGTGTCGCAGTTCTTC.

This clonotype appeared many times. The chain uses TRBV20-1 and TRBJ2-1; 11 bases agree with TRBD2. The CDR3 has 13 residues. CDR1 and CDR2 (germline): DFQATT, SNEGSKA (reference sequence). V trimming: 5 bases; J trimming: 11 bases; junction bases outside the gene matches: 8. The CDR3 nucleotides are TGCAGTGCTCTCGGGACTAGCGGCCAACAGCAGTTCTTC. Translated: CSALGTSGQQQFF.

This clonotype was picked up a small number of times. The V and J genes are TRBV4-2 and TRBJ2-3; 10 nucleotides align to TRBD1. Germline assignment: CDR1 LGHNA and CDR2 YNFKEQ. The CDR3 loop spans 16 amino acids. J lost 1 base, V lost 0 bases, and 1 base had no gene match. CDR3 DNA: TGTGCCAGCAGCCAAGATGGGACAGGGGGCACAGATACGCAGTATTTT. This sequence encodes CASSQDGTGGTDTQYF.

This clonotype was seen many times. The V gene is TRBV5-1, the J gene TRBJ1-1; D gene uncertain. V lost 0 bases, J lost 3 bases, and 3 bases lay in between. Germline V CDR1 and CDR2: SGHRS, YFSETQ. The CDR3 extends over 12 amino acids. The CDR3 reads CASSLGHTEAFF. CDR3 bases: TGCGCCAGCAGCTTGGGCCACACTGAAGCTTTCTTT.

The genes are TRBV28 and TRBJ1-4; D is possibly TRBD1 (6 bases). Looked up from germline, CDR1 is MDHEN and CDR2 is SYDVKM. The CDR3 has 17 residues. The germline V and J ends were trimmed by 6 bases and 0 bases, with 17 bases remaining between them. The CDR3 coding sequence is TGTGCCAGCAGCCCACGTACAGGGAGATCAACTAATGAAAAACTGTTTTTT. Amino acid sequence: CASSPRTGRSTNEKLFF.

About this clonotype: A much larger clonotype is one base distant, so this may be a read error. The chain has TRBV28 and TRBJ2-7; D uncertain. The CDR3 contains 11 residues. Deletions cut 5 bases from V and 2 bases from J, with 4 bases between. The germline CDR1 and CDR2 sequences are MDHEN and SYDVKM. The CDR3 DNA reads TGTGCCAGCAGTCACCCCTACGAGCAGTACTTC. Translation gives CASSHPYEQYF.